The clone carrying this T cell receptor beta chain has only a few counts. As yet, its antigen is unknown. The TCR beta CDR3 regions underwent amplification using RNA transcripts as the source. The HTBI primer set drove a first-round RT-PCR of the TCR CDR3. TCRdb re-analysed the multiplex PCR reads in MiXCR, keeping a single row per CDR3 protein. Of around 690,000 distinct CDR3 sequences listed, roughly 17% are singletons. These data originate in a study of T cells in Graves' hyperthyroidism and ophthalmopathy. Study results and limitations: A 13 V-J model separated ophthalmopathy from stable hyperthyroidism.

Thyroid ultrasound, orbital computed tomography, clinical symptoms, and serum thyroxine and TRAb underpinned diagnoses. PBMCs were collected from a roughly 10 ml volume of fresh peripheral blood. This clonotype was obtained from a man in his fifties with Graves' hyperthyroidism. Sample: blood.

CDR3 in DNA: TGTGCCAGCAGCGTAGGGGGTAGCGGGGGCTTCTACGAGCAGTACTTC. Protein: CASSVGGSGGFYEQYF. The V gene is TRBV9, the J gene TRBJ2-7, with 9 bases lining up with TRBD2. In germline, CDR1 is SGDLS, CDR2 YYNGEE. The CDR3 length is 16 residues. V was clipped by 0 bases and J by 3 bases; unmatched bases: 7. The full variable domain, with the rest looked up from reference TRBV9 and TRBJ2-7, is DSGVTQTPKHLITATGQRVTLRCSPRSGDLSVYWYQQSLDQGLQFLIQYYNGEERAKGNILERFSAQQFPDLHSELNLSSLELGDSALYFCASSVGGSGGFYEQYFGPGTRLTVT.